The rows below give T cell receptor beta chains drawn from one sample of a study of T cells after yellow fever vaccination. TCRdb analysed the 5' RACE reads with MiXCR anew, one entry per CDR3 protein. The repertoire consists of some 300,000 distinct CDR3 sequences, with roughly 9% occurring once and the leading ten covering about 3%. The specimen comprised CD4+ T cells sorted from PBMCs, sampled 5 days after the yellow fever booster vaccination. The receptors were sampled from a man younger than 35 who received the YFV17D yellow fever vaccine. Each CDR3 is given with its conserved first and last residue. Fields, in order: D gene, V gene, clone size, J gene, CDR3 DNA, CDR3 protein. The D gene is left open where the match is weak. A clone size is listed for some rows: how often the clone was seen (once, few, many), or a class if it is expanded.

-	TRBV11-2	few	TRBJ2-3	TGTGCCAGCAGCTGGAACGACGACACGGCAGATACGCAGTATTTT	CASSWNDDTADTQYF
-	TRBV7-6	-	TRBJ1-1	TGTGCCAGCAGCTTAGTACACGGGCTGAACACTGAAGCTTTCTTT	CASSLVHGLNTEAFF
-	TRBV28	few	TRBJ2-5	TGTGCCAGCAGTTTACCCGGATGGAGCTGGGAGACCCAGTACTTC	CASSLPGWSWETQYF
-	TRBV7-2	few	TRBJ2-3	TGTGCCAGCAGCTTAGTCCCTACCGCAGATACGCAGTATTTT	CASSLVPTADTQYF
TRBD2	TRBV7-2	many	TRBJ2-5	TGTGCCAGCAGCCCGGGCGCCACTAGCGGGGGGGGACAAGAGACCCAGTACTTC	CASSPGATSGGGQETQYF
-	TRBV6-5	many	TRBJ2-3	TGTGCCAGCAGTTACGATGGGCAGTTCACAGATACGCAGTATTTT	CASSYDGQFTDTQYF
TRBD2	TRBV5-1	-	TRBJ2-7	TGCGCCAGCAGCTCTGGGGGACTAGCCTCCTACGAGCAGTACTTC	CASSSGGLASYEQYF
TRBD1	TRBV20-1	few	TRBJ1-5	TGCAGTGCTAGTGGAGGGGGCGGGGGTCAGCCCCAGCATTTT	CSASGGGGGQPQHF
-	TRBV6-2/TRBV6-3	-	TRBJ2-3	TGTGCCAGCAGTCACAACTTCGCGCAGTATTTT	CASSHNFAQYF
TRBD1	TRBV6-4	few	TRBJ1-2	TGTGCCAGCAGGAACAGTGGGACAGGGGATGGCTACACCTTC	CASRNSGTGDGYTF
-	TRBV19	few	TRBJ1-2	TGTGCCAGTAGTATTTTTGACAGATCGTCCGGCTACACCTTC	CASSIFDRSSGYTF
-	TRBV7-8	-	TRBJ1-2	TGTGCCAGCAGCTTAGGGACCCGGGTAGGGGCCCAAATTTATGGCTACACCTTC	CASSLGTRVGAQIYGYTF
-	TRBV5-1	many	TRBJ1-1	TGCGCCAGCAGCTTGGATAATATGAACACTGAAGCTTTCTTT	CASSLDNMNTEAFF
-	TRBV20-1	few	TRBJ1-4	TGCAGTGCTAGTGCACTCGGACAGCCTAATGAAAAACTGTTTTTT	CSASALGQPNEKLFF
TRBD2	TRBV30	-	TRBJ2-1	TGTGCCTGGAGCCGCGGGGGTGGGAATGAGCAGTTCTTC	CAWSRGGGNEQFF
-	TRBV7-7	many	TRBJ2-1	TGTGCTAGCAGCTTAAGGGGACCCCTGGACACGAATGAGCAGTTCTTC	CASSLRGPLDTNEQFF
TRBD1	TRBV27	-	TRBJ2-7	TGTGCCAGCAGTTTATCGACAGGGGTCTACGAGCAGTACTTC	CASSLSTGVYEQYF
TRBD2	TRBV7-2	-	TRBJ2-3	TGTGCCAGCAGCACGGGACTAGCGGGGGTGAATACGCAGTATTTT	CASSTGLAGVNTQYF
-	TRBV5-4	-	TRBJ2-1	TGTGCCAGCAGCTTGGCCCTGGCGGTCAATGAGCAGTTCTTC	CASSLALAVNEQFF
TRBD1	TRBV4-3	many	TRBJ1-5	TGCGCCAGCAGCCAAGATGCAGGGGGCCTTCAGCCCCAGCATTTT	CASSQDAGGLQPQHF
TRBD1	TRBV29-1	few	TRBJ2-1	TGCAGCGTTGCTGGTATGCGGGACAGGGGCTACAATGAGCAGTTCTTC	CSVAGMRDRGYNEQFF
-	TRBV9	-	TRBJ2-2	TGTGCCAGCAGCCCACGGGACACGAACACCGGGGAGCTGTTTTTT	CASSPRDTNTGELFF
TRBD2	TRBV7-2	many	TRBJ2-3	TGTGCCAGCAGCTCCCACCCACAATCTAGCGGAGCACAAGATACGCAGTATTTT	CASSSHPQSSGAQDTQYF
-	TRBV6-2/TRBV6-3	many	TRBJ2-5	TGTGCCAGCAGTCCAACGGAAGAGACCCAGTACTTC	CASSPTEETQYF
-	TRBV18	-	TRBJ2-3	TGTGCCAGCTCACCATTGGAGGGGGGAACAGATACGCAGTATTTT	CASSPLEGGTDTQYF
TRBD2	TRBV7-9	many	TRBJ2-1	TGTGCCAGCAGCTCGGGACTAGCGGGGACTGGGCAGTTCTTC	CASSSGLAGTGQFF
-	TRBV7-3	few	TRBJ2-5	TGTGCCAGCAGCATGGTGCCGCAAGAGACCCAGTACTTC	CASSMVPQETQYF
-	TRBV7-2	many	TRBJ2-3	TGTGCCAGCAGCTTTGGCCCCAGGGGGGTGTCAACATTT	CASSFGPRGVSTF
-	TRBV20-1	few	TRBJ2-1	TGCAGTGCTACGAAATCCCAGGGATCGCATGAGCAGTTCTTC	CSATKSQGSHEQFF
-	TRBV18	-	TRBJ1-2	TGTGCCAGCTCACTTGACGACGCGAACTATGGCTACACCTTC	CASSLDDANYGYTF
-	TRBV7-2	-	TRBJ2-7	TGTGCCAGCAGCTTGTTACAATCGCGACCGCTGAAGCAGTACTTC	CASSLLQSRPLKQYF
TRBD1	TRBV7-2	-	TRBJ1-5	TGTGCCAGCAGCTCACAGGGGGCTCCACAGCCCCAGCATTTT	CASSSQGAPQPQHF
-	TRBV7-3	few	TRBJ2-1	TGTGCCAGCAGCCCCCCTGGGACCGGACGCAATGAGCAGTTCTTC	CASSPPGTGRNEQFF
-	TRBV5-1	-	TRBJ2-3	TGCGCCAGCACCGATCCTAGGATTGGTTCAGATACGCAGTATTTT	CASTDPRIGSDTQYF
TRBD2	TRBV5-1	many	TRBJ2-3	TGCGCCAGCAGCCCGGGGACTAGCGGGGACCCAGATACGCAGTATTTT	CASSPGTSGDPDTQYF
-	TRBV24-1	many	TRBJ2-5	TGTGCCACCAGTGATTTACAGGCACAAGAGACCCAGTACTTC	CATSDLQAQETQYF
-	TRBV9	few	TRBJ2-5	TGTGCCAGCTCCAGCGGTGCGGAAGAGACCCAGTACTTC	CASSSGAEETQYF
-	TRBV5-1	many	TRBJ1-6	TGCGCCAGCAGCTTGGAGGGGAAGGATTCACCCCTCCACTTT	CASSLEGKDSPLHF
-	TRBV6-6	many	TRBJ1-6	TGTGCCAGCGGTCGGCCCCCGGGTTCACCCCTCCACTTT	CASGRPPGSPLHF
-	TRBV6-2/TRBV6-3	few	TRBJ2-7	TGTGCCAGCGAAGACGGGGGAACCTACGAGCAGTACTTC	CASEDGGTYEQYF
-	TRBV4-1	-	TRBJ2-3	TGCGCCAGCAGCCAAGTTGGCGGGGGAGGGGGAGATACGCAGTATTTT	CASSQVGGGGGDTQYF
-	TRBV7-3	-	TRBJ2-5	TGTGCCAGCAGCCGGGGACGGGGTCGTGAAGAGACCCAGTACTTC	CASSRGRGREETQYF
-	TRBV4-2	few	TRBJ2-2	TGTGCCAGCAGCCATCCTAGGGGAAGGACACAGAACACCGGGGAGCTGTTTTTT	CASSHPRGRTQNTGELFF
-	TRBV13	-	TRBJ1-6	TGTGCCAGCAGCTTAGGCGGGGGCCTTAGTAATTCACCCCTCCACTTT	CASSLGGGLSNSPLHF
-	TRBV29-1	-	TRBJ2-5	TGCAGCGTCTCGAGCGGGACAAACCGGGGAGAGACCCAGTACTTC	CSVSSGTNRGETQYF
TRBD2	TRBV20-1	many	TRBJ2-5	TGCAGTGCCGATAGCGGGGGGGCAGTAGAGACCCAGTACTTC	CSADSGGAVETQYF
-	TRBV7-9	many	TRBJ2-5	TGTGCCAGCAGTGGACAGTTGTACCAAGAGACCCAGTACTTC	CASSGQLYQETQYF
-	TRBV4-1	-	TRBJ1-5	TGCGCCAGCAGCCAAGGCAGGGGTAGCAATCAGCCCCAGCATTTT	CASSQGRGSNQPQHF
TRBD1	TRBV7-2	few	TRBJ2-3	TGTGCCAGCAGCTTAGAGCACAGGGGGAGCACAGATACGCAGTATTTT	CASSLEHRGSTDTQYF
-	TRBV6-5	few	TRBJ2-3	TGTGCCAGCAGTCACGGGACCAGCACAGATACGCAGTATTTT	CASSHGTSTDTQYF
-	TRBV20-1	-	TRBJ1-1	TGCAGTGCTGGGGGGCGAGGGACTAAAGCTTTCTTT	CSAGGRGTKAFF